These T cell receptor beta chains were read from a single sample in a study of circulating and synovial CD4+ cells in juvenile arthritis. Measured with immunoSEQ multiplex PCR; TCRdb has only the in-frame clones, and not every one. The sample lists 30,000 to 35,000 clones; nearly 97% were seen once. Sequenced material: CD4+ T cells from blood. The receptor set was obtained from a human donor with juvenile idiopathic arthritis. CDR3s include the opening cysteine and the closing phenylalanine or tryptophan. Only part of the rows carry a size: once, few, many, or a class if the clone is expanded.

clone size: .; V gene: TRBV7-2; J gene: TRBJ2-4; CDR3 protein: CASSYRGQNIQYF
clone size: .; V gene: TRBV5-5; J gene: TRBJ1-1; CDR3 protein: CASSWASQGAEAFF
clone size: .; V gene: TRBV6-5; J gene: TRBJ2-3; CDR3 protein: CASSYGSGSYPDTQYF
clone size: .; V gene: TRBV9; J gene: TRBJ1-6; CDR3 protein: CASSVATGGGKNSPLHF
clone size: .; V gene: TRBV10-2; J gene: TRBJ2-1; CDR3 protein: CASRSWTGEVGNEQFF
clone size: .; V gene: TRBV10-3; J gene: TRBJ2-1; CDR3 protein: CAISGGQATYEQFF
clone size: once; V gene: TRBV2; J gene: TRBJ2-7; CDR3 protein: CASEASATYEQYF
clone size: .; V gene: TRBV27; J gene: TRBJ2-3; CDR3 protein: CASSSSGSTDTQYF
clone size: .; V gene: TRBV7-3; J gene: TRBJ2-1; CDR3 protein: CASSPLAGPYNEQFF
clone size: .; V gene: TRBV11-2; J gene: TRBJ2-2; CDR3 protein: CASSLEAGWSGELFF
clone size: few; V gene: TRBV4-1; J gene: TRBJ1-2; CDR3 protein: CASSQIADRAGYTF
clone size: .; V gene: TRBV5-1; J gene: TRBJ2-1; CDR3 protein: CASSLDLLSYNEQFF
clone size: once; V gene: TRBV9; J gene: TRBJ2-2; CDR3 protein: CASSPYPTGELFF
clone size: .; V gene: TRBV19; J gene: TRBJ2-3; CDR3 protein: CASSIDLDSGNTDTQYF